This TCR beta chain was profiled in a study of tumor-infiltrating lymphocytes in oesophageal squamous cell carcinoma. TCRdb reprocessed the PCR reads with MiXCR, giving one entry per CDR3 protein. The sample consists of about 24,000 distinct CDR3 sequences, more than 30% of them appearing once. This CDR3 region has 15 residues. In germline, CDR1 is MDHEN, CDR2 SYDVKM. V lost 5 bases to trimming and J lost 0 bases, with 10 bases between them. This clonotype came up many times. Material for sequencing was esophageal tumor tissue. This receptor was identified in a male donor with esophageal squamous cell carcinoma. This rearrangement joins TRBV28 to TRBJ2-2; D possibly corresponds to TRBD1 (5 bases). The CDR3, as DNA: TGTGCCAGCAGTCCAGGGATCACGAACACCGGGGAGCTGTTTTTT. Translating it yields CASSPGITNTGELFF.